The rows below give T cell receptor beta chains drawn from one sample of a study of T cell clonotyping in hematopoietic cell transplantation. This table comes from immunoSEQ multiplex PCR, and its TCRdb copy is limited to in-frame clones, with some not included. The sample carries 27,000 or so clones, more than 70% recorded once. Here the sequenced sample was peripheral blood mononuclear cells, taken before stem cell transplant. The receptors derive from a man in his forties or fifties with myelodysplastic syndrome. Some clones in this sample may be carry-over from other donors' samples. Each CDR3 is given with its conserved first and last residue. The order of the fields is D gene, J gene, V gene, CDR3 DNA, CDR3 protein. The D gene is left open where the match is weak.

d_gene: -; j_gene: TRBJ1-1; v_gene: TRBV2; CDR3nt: TGTGCCAGCATCTTCTCGGGGAACACTGAAGCTTTCTTT; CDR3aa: CASIFSGNTEAFF
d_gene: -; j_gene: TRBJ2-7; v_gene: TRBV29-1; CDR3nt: TGCAGCGTCGACTTTTTCGGCGAGCAGTACTTC; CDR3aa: CSVDFFGEQYF
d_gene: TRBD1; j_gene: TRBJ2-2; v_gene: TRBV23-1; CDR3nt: TGCGCCAGCAGTCAGGGACAGGGGTGCGCCGGGGAGCTGTTTTTT; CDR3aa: CASSQGQGCAGELFF
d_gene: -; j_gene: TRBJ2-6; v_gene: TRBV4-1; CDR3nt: TGCGCCAGCAGAAAGTCGGACCTAAGCTCTGGGGCCAACGTCCTGACTTTC; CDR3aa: CASRKSDLSSGANVLTF
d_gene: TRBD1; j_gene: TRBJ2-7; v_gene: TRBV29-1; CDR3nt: TGCAGCGTTTTGGGACAGGGGACGATTGGCGGGTACGAGCAGTACTTC; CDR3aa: CSVLGQGTIGGYEQYF
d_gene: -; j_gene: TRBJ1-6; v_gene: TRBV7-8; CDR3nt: TGTGCCAGCAGCTTTCTACCCCTCAATTCACCCCTCCACTTT; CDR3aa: CASSFLPLNSPLHF
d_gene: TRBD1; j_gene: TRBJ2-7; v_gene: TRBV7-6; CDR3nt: TGTGCCAGCAGCCCCACGACAGGGCGGGCCGAGCAGTACTTC; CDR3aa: CASSPTTGRAEQYF
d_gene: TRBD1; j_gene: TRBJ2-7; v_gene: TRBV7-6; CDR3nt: TGTGCCAGCAGCCCCCGGGACAGCTACTACGAGCAGTACTTC; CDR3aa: CASSPRDSYYEQYF
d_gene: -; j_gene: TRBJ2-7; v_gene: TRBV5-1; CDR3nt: TGCGCCAGCAGCCTCCCCGACAGGAACGAGCAGTACTTC; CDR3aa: CASSLPDRNEQYF
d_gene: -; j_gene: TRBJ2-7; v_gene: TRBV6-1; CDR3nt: TGTGCCAGCAGGGTAAGGGGGGGGCAGCAGTACTTC; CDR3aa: CASRVRGGQQYF
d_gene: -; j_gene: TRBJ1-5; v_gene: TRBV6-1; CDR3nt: TGTGCCAGCATTTCAAGAGACCTGGGCAATCAGCCCCAGCATTTT; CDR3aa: CASISRDLGNQPQHF
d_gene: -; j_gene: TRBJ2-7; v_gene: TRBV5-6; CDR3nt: TGTGCCAGCAGCTTTTCAGGAATCGGGGAGCAGTACTTC; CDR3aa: CASSFSGIGEQYF
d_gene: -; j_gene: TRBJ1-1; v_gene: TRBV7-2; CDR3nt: TGTGCCAGCAGCTTAAACCCCGGATCCCAGTCGGCTTTCTTT; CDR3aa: CASSLNPGSQSAFF